The rows below give T cell receptor beta chains drawn from one sample of a study of T-cell reconstitution after alpha-beta-depleted transplantation in children. TCRdb recomputed calls from the PCR reads with MiXCR, one row per CDR3 protein. This table has 640,000 or so distinct CDR3 sequences, approximately 15% appearing once. The material was PBMCs from the stem cell graft donor, obtained from the stem cell graft. These TCRs come from a human donor who donated a stem cell graft to a child with acute myeloid leukemia. Each CDR3 is given with its conserved first and last residue. A D gene is named only where the DNA matches it firmly. Some rows mark clone size as missing; the rest say once, few, many or name a class of expanded clone.

J gene,D gene,V gene,clone size,CDR3 DNA,CDR3 protein
TRBJ1-5,-,TRBV20-1,many,TGCAGTGCTTTAGATCGGGGCAGCCAGCCCCAGCATTTT,CSALDRGSQPQHF
TRBJ2-1,-,TRBV29-1,many,TGCAGCGTCGTGACAGGCTCCTACAATGAGCAGTTCTTC,CSVVTGSYNEQFF
TRBJ1-5,TRBD1,TRBV20-1,-,TGCTGTGCTAGAGCAAGGACAGGATTCAATCAGCCCCAGCATTTT,CCARARTGFNQPQHF
TRBJ2-7,-,TRBV30,-,TGTGCCTGGAAGACCTTAGGGGACACCTACGAGCAGTACTTC,CAWKTLGDTYEQYF
TRBJ2-2,-,TRBV12-3/TRBV12-4,many,TGTGCCAGCAAGTCGGCAGGGACGAACACCGGGGAGCTGTTTTTT,CASKSAGTNTGELFF
TRBJ1-6,-,TRBV13,many,TGTGCCAGCACCGTTGGAGACACCAGGTCACCCCTCCACTTT,CASTVGDTRSPLHF
TRBJ1-1,-,TRBV13,many,TGTGCCAGCAGCTTAGCCAACCTCGGGGCCACTGAAGCTTTCTTT,CASSLANLGATEAFF
TRBJ1-1,-,TRBV5-1,few,TGCGCCAGCAGCTTGACAGGGAACGTTCGAAACACTGAAGCTTTCTTT,CASSLTGNVRNTEAFF
TRBJ2-2,-,TRBV24-1,-,TGTGCCACCAGTGACGCGACAGAGAACACCGGGGAGCTGTTTTTT,CATSDATENTGELFF
TRBJ2-2,-,TRBV7-2,few,TGTGCCAGCAGCTTAGCGACTAGTTACACCGGGGAGCTGTTTTTT,CASSLATSYTGELFF
TRBJ2-2,-,TRBV6-1,-,TGTGCCAGCAGTGAATTTCTTTCGGGGACCGGGGAGCTGTTTTTT,CASSEFLSGTGELFF
TRBJ2-7,TRBD2,TRBV20-1,few,TGCAGTGCGATTACTAGCGGGTTGTCCTACGAGCAGTACTTC,CSAITSGLSYEQYF
TRBJ1-1,TRBD1,TRBV5-5,-,TGTGCCAGCAGCCATCGCGCGACAGGGGGAAGGACTGAAGCTTTCTTT,CASSHRATGGRTEAFF
TRBJ2-2,-,TRBV7-9,many,TGTGCCAGCAGCTTAACAGGACCCATGAACACCGGGGAGCTGTTTTTT,CASSLTGPMNTGELFF
TRBJ2-5,TRBD1,TRBV5-1,-,TGCGCCAGCAGCCTACAGGGGATATGGGAGACCCAGTACTTC,CASSLQGIWETQYF
TRBJ2-1,-,TRBV15,many,TGTGCCACCAGCCCTGATTACAATGAGCAGTTCTTC,CATSPDYNEQFF
TRBJ2-3,-,TRBV7-9,-,TGTGCCAGCAGCTCCGTGGGAAGAGATACGCAGTATTTT,CASSSVGRDTQYF
TRBJ2-2,-,TRBV14,-,TGTGCCAGCAGCCACATGTCAACCGGGGAGCTGTTTTTT,CASSHMSTGELFF
TRBJ2-2,TRBD2,TRBV6-5,-,TGCTCTAGCGGGGACACCGGGGAGCTGTTTTTT,CSSGDTGELFF
TRBJ1-4,-,TRBV7-8,few,TGTGCCAGCAGCCCCAGGACCGCCTCCAATGAAAAACTGTTTTTT,CASSPRTASNEKLFF
TRBJ1-4,-,TRBV7-9,few,TGTGCCAGCAGCTCGACGACAGCGTCAGAAAAACTGTTTTTT,CASSSTTASEKLFF
TRBJ1-2,-,TRBV5-1,-,TGCGCCAGCAGCTTCCAACAGGGAGGGAATTATGGCTACACCTTC,CASSFQQGGNYGYTF
TRBJ1-5,-,TRBV6-2/TRBV6-3,-,TGTGCCAGCAGTTACGAAGAGTATAGCAATCAGCCCCAGCATTTT,CASSYEEYSNQPQHF
TRBJ2-1,-,TRBV7-3,-,TGTGCCAGCAGCTTAATAAGCGACTCCTACAATGAGCAGTTCTTC,CASSLISDSYNEQFF
TRBJ2-3,-,TRBV29-1,-,TGCAGCGTTGATGGGGGAGATACGCAGTATTTT,CSVDGGDTQYF
TRBJ2-1,-,TRBV6-2/TRBV6-3,many,TGTGCCAGCAGTTACTCCATGGGTAGCGGACAGAAAGACAATGAGCAGTTCTTC,CASSYSMGSGQKDNEQFF
TRBJ1-4,-,TRBV29-1,many,TGCAGCGTTGTGCGGGACCGAACTAATGAAAAACTGTTTTTT,CSVVRDRTNEKLFF
TRBJ2-5,-,TRBV12-3/TRBV12-4,many,TGTGCCAGCAGTATTCGGGAGACCCAGTACTTC,CASSIRETQYF
TRBJ2-5,-,TRBV20-1,many,TGCAGTGCTAGGGGGGGGGCCCAAGAGACCCAGTACTTC,CSARGGAQETQYF
TRBJ1-3,TRBD1,TRBV6-1,-,TGTGCCAGCAGTCCCCGGACAGGGATAAGAAACACCATATATTTT,CASSPRTGIRNTIYF
TRBJ1-2,-,TRBV12-3/TRBV12-4,-,TGTGCCAGCAGTCTTAGGGCAAACTATGGCTACACCTTC,CASSLRANYGYTF
TRBJ1-2,-,TRBV20-1,many,TGCAGTGCTACCACAGGGATGGGGTATGGCTACACCTTC,CSATTGMGYGYTF
TRBJ1-5,-,TRBV20-1,few,TGCAGTGCCTCGGACAGAGGGGGCAATCAGCCCCAGCATTTT,CSASDRGGNQPQHF
TRBJ2-7,TRBD1,TRBV28,few,TGTGCCAGCAGTTTCCCGTCCGGGACAGGGGTTTGGTACGAGCAGTACTTC,CASSFPSGTGVWYEQYF
TRBJ1-1,-,TRBV10-3,-,TGTGCCATCAGTGAGTCGGGAGCGGATGCTGAAGCTTTCTTT,CAISESGADAEAFF
TRBJ2-2,-,TRBV20-1,-,TGCAGTGCCATCCAGGGGGAGGGAACCGGGGAGCTGTTTTTT,CSAIQGEGTGELFF
TRBJ2-1,TRBD2,TRBV2,-,TGTGCCAGCACCAGACTAGCGGGAAGTGAGCAGTTCTTC,CASTRLAGSEQFF
TRBJ1-2,-,TRBV6-1,many,TGTGCCACCTCGACTCCCTCGGGAATTTATGGCTACACCTTC,CATSTPSGIYGYTF
TRBJ2-2,-,TRBV24-1,-,TGTGCCACCAGGGGACATCGGGACGGGGAGCTGTTTTTT,CATRGHRDGELFF
TRBJ1-5,-,TRBV10-2,few,TGCGCCAGCAGTGCAACAGGGAGGGGACGGCCCCAGCATTTT,CASSATGRGRPQHF
TRBJ2-2,-,TRBV24-1,few,TGTGCCACCAGTACCACAACACCGAACACCGGGGAGCTGTTTTTT,CATSTTTPNTGELFF
TRBJ1-1,-,TRBV30,once,TGTGCCTGGAAGGAATCCACGGGCAGTGAAGCTTTCTTT,CAWKESTGSEAFF
TRBJ2-2,TRBD1,TRBV12-3/TRBV12-4,many,TGTGCCAGCAGCCCCACAGGGGAACGAGAGCTGTTTTTT,CASSPTGERELFF
TRBJ2-3,TRBD2,TRBV7-2,-,TGTGCCAGCAGCCCCCGACTAGCGGGGGGGTTGGATACGCAGTATTTT,CASSPRLAGGLDTQYF
TRBJ2-7,-,TRBV7-2,many,TGTGCCAGCAGCAATTTGATCTCCAGTGGCGAGCAGTACTTC,CASSNLISSGEQYF
TRBJ1-3,-,TRBV24-1,many,TGTGCCACCAGCGACCCACCAGGAAACACCATATATTTT,CATSDPPGNTIYF